This T cell receptor beta chain was captured in a study of T cell responses to AZD1222 COVID-19 vaccine. Points from the study as a whole: Nearly half of spike-specific TCRs reportedly target unmutated variant regions.

Assay used: immunoSEQ multiplex PCR; TCRdb lists only in-frame clones, some missing. The profile shows 190,000 or so clones, around 89% of them singletons. The CDR3 has 16 amino acids. Germline values: CDR1 SGHDN, CDR2 FVKESK. The V and J ends lost 5 bases and 8 bases, in that order; junction bases with no gene match: 12. A few counts support this clone. The antigen remains undetermined. This TCR derives from an adult who received the AZD1222 COVID-19 vaccine. V gene TRBV14 combines with J gene TRBJ2-1; 10 bases match TRBD2. Sample: peripheral blood, taken 28 days after the second AZD1222 dose. The CDR3 spells CASSAVSGRAVDEQFF. The CDR3 region has the DNA TGTGCCAGCAGCGCGGTGAGCGGGAGGGCCGTGGATGAGCAGTTCTTC.